The sequence of this T cell receptor beta chain was determined in a study of graft-versus-host responses after intestinal transplantation. Germline V CDR1 and CDR2: MNHEY, SVGAGI. This CDR3 has 15 residues. The J segment lost 3 bases and the V segment lost 5 bases, leaving 7 bases of the junction unmatched. This table comes from immunoSEQ multiplex PCR, and its TCRdb copy is limited to in-frame clones, with some not included. Among about 57,000 clones listed, about 87% were seen once. The chain joins TRBV6-5 to TRBJ2-5; 9 nucleotides match TRBD1. Specimen: PBMCs, collected 26 days after transplant. The source of this sequence is a human patient who received an intestinal transplant, so some T cells may come from the graft donor. The CDR3 reads CASSRPGQGEETQYF. The CDR3 DNA is TGTGCCAGCAGTCGCCCGGGACAGGGAGAAGAGACCCAGTACTTC.